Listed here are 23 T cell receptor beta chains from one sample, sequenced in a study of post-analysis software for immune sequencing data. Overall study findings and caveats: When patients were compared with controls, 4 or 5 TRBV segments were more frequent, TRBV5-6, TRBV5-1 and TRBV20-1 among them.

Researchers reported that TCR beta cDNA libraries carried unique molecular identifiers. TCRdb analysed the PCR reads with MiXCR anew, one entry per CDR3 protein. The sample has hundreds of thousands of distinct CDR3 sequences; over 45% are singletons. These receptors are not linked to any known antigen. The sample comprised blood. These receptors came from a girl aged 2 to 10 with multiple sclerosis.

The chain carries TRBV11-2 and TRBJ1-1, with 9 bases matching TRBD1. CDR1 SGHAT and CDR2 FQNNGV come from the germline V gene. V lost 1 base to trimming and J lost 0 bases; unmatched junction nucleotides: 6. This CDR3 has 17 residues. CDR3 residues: CASSLVTGGDLNTEAFF. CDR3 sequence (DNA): TGTGCCAGCAGCTTAGTAACAGGGGGCGATTTGAACACTGAAGCTTTCTTT.

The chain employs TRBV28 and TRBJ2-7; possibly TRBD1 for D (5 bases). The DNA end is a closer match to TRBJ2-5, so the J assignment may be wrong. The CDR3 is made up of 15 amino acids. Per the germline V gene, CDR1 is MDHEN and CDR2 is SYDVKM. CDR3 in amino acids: CASSFLGATIETQYF. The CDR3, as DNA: TGTGCCAGCAGTTTTCTAGGGGCAACGATAGAGACCCAGTACTTC.

The CDR3 DNA sequence: TGCAGTGCTAGGGATCCCGGCAGGTGGGACTACGAGCAGTACTTC. As protein: CSARDPGRWDYEQYF. This rearrangement joins TRBV20-1 to TRBJ2-4; no definite D call. The J call may not be correct, given that the DNA end is closer to TRBJ2-7. The CDR3 is 15 amino acids. CDR1 and CDR2 from the germline V gene are DFQATT and SNEGSKA (reference sequence).

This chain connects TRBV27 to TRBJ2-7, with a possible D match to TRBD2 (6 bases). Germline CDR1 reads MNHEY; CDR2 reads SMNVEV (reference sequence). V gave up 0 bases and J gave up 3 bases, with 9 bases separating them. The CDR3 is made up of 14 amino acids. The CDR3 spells CASSLSRGFYEQYF. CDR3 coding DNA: TGTGCCAGCAGTTTATCGCGGGGTTTCTACGAGCAGTACTTC.

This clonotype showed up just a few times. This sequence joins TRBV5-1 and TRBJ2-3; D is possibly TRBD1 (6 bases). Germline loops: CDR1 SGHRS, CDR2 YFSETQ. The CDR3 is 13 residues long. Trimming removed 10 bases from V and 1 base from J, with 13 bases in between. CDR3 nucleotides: TGCGCCCTAACAGGGTACTGCACAGATACGCAGTATTTT. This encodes CALTGYCTDTQYF. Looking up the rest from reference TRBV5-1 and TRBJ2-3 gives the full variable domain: KAGVTQTPRYLIKTRGQQVTLSCSPISGHRSVSWYQQTPGQGLQFLFEYFSETQRNKGNFPGRFSGRQFSNSRSEMNVSTLELGDSALYLCALTGYCTDTQYFGPGTRLTVL.

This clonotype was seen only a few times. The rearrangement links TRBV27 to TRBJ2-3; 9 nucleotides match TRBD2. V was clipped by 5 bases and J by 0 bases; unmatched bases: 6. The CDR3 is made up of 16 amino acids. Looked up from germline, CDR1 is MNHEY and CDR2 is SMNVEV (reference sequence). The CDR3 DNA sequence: TGTGCCAGCAGTCTGGCCGGGACTAGCAGCACAGATACGCAGTATTTT. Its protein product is CASSLAGTSSTDTQYF.

This CDR3 reads CASSLTGGTFDGYTF. DNA for the CDR3: TGTGCCAGCAGCTTAACAGGGGGAACCTTCGATGGCTACACCTTC. The rearrangement links TRBV5-6 to TRBJ1-2, with 8 bases that match TRBD1. The CDR3 is 15 amino acids. In germline, CDR1 is SGHDT, CDR2 YYEEEE. Unmatched junction bases numbered 9, after V lost 2 bases and J lost 6 bases.

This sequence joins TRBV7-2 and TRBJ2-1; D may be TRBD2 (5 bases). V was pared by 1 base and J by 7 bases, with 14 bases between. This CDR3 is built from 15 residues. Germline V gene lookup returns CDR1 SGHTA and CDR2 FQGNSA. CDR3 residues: CASSLGAGLRNEQFF. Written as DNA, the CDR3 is TGTGCCAGCAGCTTAGGGGCGGGCCTTCGGAATGAGCAGTTCTTC.

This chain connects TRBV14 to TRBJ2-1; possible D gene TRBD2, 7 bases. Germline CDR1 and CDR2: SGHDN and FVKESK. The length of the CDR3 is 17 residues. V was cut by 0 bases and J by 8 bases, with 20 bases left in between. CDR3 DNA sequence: TGTGCCAGCAGCCAAGATAAGGGGGGAGCACGGGGGGATGAGCAGTTCTTC. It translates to CASSQDKGGARGDEQFF. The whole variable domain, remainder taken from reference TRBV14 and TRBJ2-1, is EAGVTQFPSHSVIEKGQTVTLRCDPISGHDNLYWYRRVMGKEIKFLLHFVKESKQDESGMPNNRFLAERTGGTYSTLKVQPAELEDSGVYFCASSQDKGGARGDEQFFGPGTRLTVL.

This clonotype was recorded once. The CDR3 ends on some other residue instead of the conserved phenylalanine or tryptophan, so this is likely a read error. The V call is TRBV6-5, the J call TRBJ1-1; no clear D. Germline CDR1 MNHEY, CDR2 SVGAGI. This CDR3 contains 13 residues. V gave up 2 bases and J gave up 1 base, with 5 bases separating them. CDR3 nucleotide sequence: TGTGCCAGCAGTTACAGGGCGAACACTGAAGCTTTCTTG. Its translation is CASSYRANTEAFL.

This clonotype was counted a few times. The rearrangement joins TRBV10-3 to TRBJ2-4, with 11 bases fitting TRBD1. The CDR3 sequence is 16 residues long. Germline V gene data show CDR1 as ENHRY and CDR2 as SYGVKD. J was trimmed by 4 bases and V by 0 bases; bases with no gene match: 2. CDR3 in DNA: TGTGCCATCAGTGAGTCTTGGGACAGGGGGAAAAACATTCAGTACTTC. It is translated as CAISESWDRGKNIQYF.

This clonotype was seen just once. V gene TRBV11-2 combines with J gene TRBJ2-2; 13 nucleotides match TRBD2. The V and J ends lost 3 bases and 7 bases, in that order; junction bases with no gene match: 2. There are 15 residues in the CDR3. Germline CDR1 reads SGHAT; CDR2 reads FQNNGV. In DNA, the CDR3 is TGTGCCAGCAGCTTCGGGACTAGCGGGATCGGGGAGCTGTTTTTT. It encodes CASSFGTSGIGELFF.

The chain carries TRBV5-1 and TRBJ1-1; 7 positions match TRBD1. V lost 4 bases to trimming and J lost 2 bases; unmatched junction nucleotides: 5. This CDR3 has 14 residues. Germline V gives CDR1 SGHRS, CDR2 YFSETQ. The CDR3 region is CASSLRDSNTEAFF. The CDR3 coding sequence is TGCGCCAGCAGCCTCCGGGACAGCAACACTGAAGCTTTCTTT.

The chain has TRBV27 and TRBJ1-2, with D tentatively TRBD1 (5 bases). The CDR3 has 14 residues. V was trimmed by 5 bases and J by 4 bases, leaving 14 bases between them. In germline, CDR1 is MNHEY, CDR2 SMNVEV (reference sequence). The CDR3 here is CASSPDDRPYGYTF. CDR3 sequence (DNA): TGTGCCAGCAGTCCAGACGACAGACCCTATGGCTACACCTTC.

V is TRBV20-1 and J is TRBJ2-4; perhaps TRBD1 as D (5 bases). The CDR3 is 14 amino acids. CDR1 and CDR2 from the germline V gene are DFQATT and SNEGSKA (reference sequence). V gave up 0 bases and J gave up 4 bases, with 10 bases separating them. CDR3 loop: CSARDTRVKNIQYF. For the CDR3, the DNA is TGCAGTGCTAGAGATACCAGGGTGAAAAACATTCAGTACTTC.

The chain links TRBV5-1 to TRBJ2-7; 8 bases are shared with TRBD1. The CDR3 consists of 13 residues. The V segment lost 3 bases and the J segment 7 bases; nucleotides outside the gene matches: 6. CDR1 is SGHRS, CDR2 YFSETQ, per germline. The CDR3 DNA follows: TGCGCCAGCAGCTGGACAGGGTCTAAAGAGCAGTACTTC. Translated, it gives CASSWTGSKEQYF.

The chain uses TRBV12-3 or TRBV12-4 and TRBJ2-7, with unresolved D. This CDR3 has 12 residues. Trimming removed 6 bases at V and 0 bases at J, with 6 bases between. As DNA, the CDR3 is TGTGCCAGCAGGGACGACTCCTACGAGCAGTACTTC. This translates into CASRDDSYEQYF.

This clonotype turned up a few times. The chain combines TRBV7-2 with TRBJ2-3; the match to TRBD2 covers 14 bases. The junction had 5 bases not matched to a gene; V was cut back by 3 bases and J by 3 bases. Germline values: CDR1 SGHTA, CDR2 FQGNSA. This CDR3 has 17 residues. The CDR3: CASSLGTSGSVTDTQYF. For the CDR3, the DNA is TGTGCCAGCAGCTTGGGGACTAGCGGGAGTGTGACAGATACGCAGTATTTT.

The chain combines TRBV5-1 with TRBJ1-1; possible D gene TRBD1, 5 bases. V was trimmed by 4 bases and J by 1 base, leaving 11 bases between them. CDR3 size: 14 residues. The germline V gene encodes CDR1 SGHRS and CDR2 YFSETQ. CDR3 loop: CASSAGTSNTEAFF. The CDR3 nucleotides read TGCGCCAGCAGCGCAGGGACCTCGAACACTGAAGCTTTCTTT.

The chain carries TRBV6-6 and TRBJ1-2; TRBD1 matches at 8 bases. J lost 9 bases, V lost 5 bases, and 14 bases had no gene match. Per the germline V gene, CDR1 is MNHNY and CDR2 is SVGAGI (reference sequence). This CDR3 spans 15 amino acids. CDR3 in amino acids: CASSQSPGQGRSYTF. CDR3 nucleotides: TGTGCCAGCAGTCAATCGCCCGGACAGGGTCGGAGCTACACCTTC.

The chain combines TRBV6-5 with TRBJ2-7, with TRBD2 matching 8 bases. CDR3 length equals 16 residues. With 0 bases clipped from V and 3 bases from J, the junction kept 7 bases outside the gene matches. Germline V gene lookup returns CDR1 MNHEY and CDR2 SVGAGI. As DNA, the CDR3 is TGTGCCAGCAGTTACTCAGGCGGGCGGGGGGACTACGAGCAGTACTTC. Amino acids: CASSYSGGRGDYEQYF.

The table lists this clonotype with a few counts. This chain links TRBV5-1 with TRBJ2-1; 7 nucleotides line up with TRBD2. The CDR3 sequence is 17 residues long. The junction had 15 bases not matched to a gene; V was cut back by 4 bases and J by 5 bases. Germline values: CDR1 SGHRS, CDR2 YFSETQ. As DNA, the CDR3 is TGCGCCAGCAGCGAGAATCCCATCGCGGGAGCAGACAATGAGCAGTTCTTC. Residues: CASSENPIAGADNEQFF. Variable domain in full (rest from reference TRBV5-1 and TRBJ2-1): KAGVTQTPRYLIKTRGQQVTLSCSPISGHRSVSWYQQTPGQGLQFLFEYFSETQRNKGNFPGRFSGRQFSNSRSEMNVSTLELGDSALYLCASSENPIAGADNEQFFGPGTRLTVL.

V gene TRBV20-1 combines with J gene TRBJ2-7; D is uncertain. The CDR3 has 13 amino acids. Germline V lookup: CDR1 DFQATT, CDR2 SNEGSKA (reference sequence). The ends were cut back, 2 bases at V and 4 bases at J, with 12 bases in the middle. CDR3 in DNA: TGCAGTGCTAGAACTGATAGGGCGTACGAGCAGTACTTC. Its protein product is CSARTDRAYEQYF.